This T cell receptor (beta chain) was captured in a study of Graves' ophthalmopathy and Graves' hyperthyroidism. Turning to the study itself: The authors collected peripheral blood at initial diagnosis, before any treatment. Broader study findings: Clonotypes were expanded in thyroid at above 0.001 frequency, and most also appeared in blood.

Germline V gives CDR1 SGHTA, CDR2 FQGNSA. Trimming took 1 base from V and 9 from J; bases not matched to a gene: 11. The CDR3 runs 16 residues. RNA transcripts were the template, and TCR beta CDR3 regions were amplified from them. The workflow started with a first-round RT-PCR run with HTBI primers and then moved on to a second-round multiplex PCR. TCRdb passed the multiplex PCR reads through MiXCR, listing each CDR3 protein once. The sample holds 660,000 or so distinct CDR3 sequences, about 40% seen once. Orbital computed tomography, thyroid ultrasound, TRAb, serum thyroxine and clinical symptoms formed the basis of diagnosis. PBMCs were isolated by Ficoll-Paque density gradient centrifugation, using roughly 10 ml of fresh peripheral blood as the starting material. This clonotype was seen a single time. Its antigen is not identified. This may stem from a read error, because a much larger clone lies one nucleotide away.

Sequencing was carried out using peripheral blood. The TCR was taken from an adult man with Graves' ophthalmopathy. The rearrangement joins TRBV7-2 to TRBJ2-5, with 10 bases lining up with TRBD1. This chain's CDR3 is CASSLVSTGGLEAQYF. DNA of the CDR3: TGTGCCAGCAGCTTAGTATCGACAGGGGGCCTGGAGGCCCAGTACTTC.